This T cell receptor beta chain was profiled in a study of blood T cells in healthy people across ages. Study observations and caveats: There was no known CMV status for donors, so expanded clonotype changes were possibly confounded. Higher diversity and more naive CD4+ cells were features of long-lived donors, compared to aged donors.

Germline CDR1 and CDR2: ENHRY and SYGVKD. The CDR3 has 16 residues. The V and J ends lost 5 bases and 0 bases, in that order; junction bases with no gene match: 5. With a J-beta primer mix and a sample-barcoded 5' primer, a second PCR ran about 7 to 12 cycles. Tags on each cDNA molecule came from a template-switch adaptor with 12 random nucleotides. MiXCR was run by TCRdb on the 5' RACE reads, yielding one entry per CDR3 protein. Altogether 1.5 million to 1.8 million distinct CDR3 sequences are present, approximately 42% being singletons, with the ten largest covering roughly 3.7%. Each sample provided at least 5 micrograms of extracted total RNA. About this clonotype itself: Its target is unknown.

Sequencing was carried out using blood. This receptor was identified in a woman under 30 in good health. The chain links TRBV10-3 to TRBJ2-1; 9 bases are shared with TRBD2. CDR3 in amino acids: CAISFLSGSSYNEQFF. CDR3 nucleotide sequence: TGTGCCATCAGTTTCCTTAGCGGGAGCTCCTACAATGAGCAGTTCTTC.